This T cell receptor beta chain is from a study of neurological immune-mediated disorders. Trimming shortened V by 6 bases and J by 5 bases, and 8 bases separated the two germline ends. The CDR3 has 13 amino acids. CDR1 and CDR2 from the germline V gene are SGHVS and FQNEAQ. In this sample, this clonotype turned up a few times. TCRdb re-analysed the 5' RACE reads in MiXCR, keeping a single row per CDR3 protein. The profile shows some 60,000 distinct CDR3 sequences, roughly 9.8% of them singletons. This sample's time point: longitudinal time-point 2. The rearrangement uses TRBV7-8 and TRBJ1-6, with D possibly being TRBD1 (5 bases). Specimen: PBMCs. The sequence came from a man aged 25 to 40 in good health. Here the CDR3 reads CASSWGDNSPLHF. The CDR3 coding sequence is TGTGCCAGCAGTTGGGGGGATAATTCACCCCTCCACTTT.